This entry lists 26 T cell receptor beta chains sequenced from one sample in a study of T cell responses to AZD1222 COVID-19 vaccine. Generated by immunoSEQ multiplex PCR, the TCRdb table keeps only in-frame clones and is missing some. Among over 100,000 clones listed, roughly nine tenths were seen once. Sequencing used peripheral blood, obtained on day 0 of AZD1222 vaccination. The source of these receptors is an adult in good health.

The table lists this clone with many counts. V is TRBV29-1 and J is TRBJ1-1, with D unclear. This CDR3 contains 13 residues. The germline V gene encodes CDR1 SQVTM and CDR2 ANQGSEA. V was trimmed by 3 bases and J by 4 bases, leaving 12 bases between them. CDR3 region: CSVDLGSGTEAFF. The CDR3 DNA is TGCAGCGTTGATCTCGGGTCAGGCACTGAAGCTTTCTTT.

The rearrangement links TRBV5-1 to TRBJ2-2; TRBD2 aligns across 7 bases. This CDR3 contains 17 residues. Losses at the gene ends were 0 bases for V and 0 bases for J; bases not matched to a gene: 5. Germline V lookup: CDR1 SGHRS, CDR2 YFSETQ. Written as DNA, the CDR3 is TGCGCCAGCAGCTTGGAACCTCTAGCGGCGAACACCGGGGAGCTGTTTTTT. Its protein is CASSLEPLAANTGELFF.

V is TRBV5-1 and J is TRBJ1-1; 8 bases fit TRBD1. Germline loops: CDR1 SGHRS, CDR2 YFSETQ. V lost 4 bases to trimming and J lost 6 bases; unmatched junction nucleotides: 11. This CDR3 has 15 amino acids. The CDR3 is CASSAARGRGSEAFF. DNA of the CDR3: TGCGCCAGCAGCGCGGCCAGGGGGCGCGGATCTGAAGCTTTCTTT.

The chain combines TRBV28 with TRBJ2-4; 7 bases are shared with TRBD1. V lost 6 bases and J lost 1; bases outside the gene matches: 6. The CDR3 has 15 residues. Germline loops: CDR1 MDHEN, CDR2 SYDVKM. The CDR3 DNA reads TGTGCCAGCAGACCCGGACAGGTGGCCAAAAACATTCAGTACTTC. This sequence encodes CASRPGQVAKNIQYF.

Turning to this clone: Other DNA sequences in the same sample also yield this CDR3. The gene calls are TRBV28 and TRBJ1-5; no firm D call. The germline V and J ends were trimmed by 6 bases and 6 bases, with 9 bases remaining between them. The CDR3 is 12 residues long. From germline, CDR1 is MDHEN and CDR2 SYDVKM. The CDR3 sequence: CASRPLGQPQHF. CDR3 bases: TGTGCCAGCAGGCCCCTGGGTCAGCCCCAGCATTTT.

This clone showed up just once. The rearrangement uses TRBV19 and TRBJ2-1; D ambiguous. Trimming shortened V by 5 bases and J by 0 bases, and 11 bases separated the two germline ends. Germline CDR1 reads LNHDA; CDR2 reads SQIVND (reference sequence). This CDR3 spans 15 amino acids. The CDR3 protein is CASSPDLSSYNEQFF. The CDR3, as DNA: TGTGCCAGTAGTCCCGACTTGAGCTCCTACAATGAGCAGTTCTTC.

J is TRBJ2-7 and V is TRBV5-1, with 8 bases that match TRBD2. V gave up 4 bases and J gave up 1 base; unmatched junction bases: 7. CDR3 length equals 15 residues. Germline V CDR1 and CDR2: SGHRS, YFSETQ. The CDR3 sequence: CASSQSGRGSYEQYF. Written as DNA, the CDR3 is TGCGCCAGCAGCCAAAGCGGGAGAGGGTCCTACGAGCAGTACTTC.

This sequence joins TRBV7-8 and TRBJ2-5; D call uncertain. V was trimmed by 2 bases and J by 5 bases, leaving 15 bases between them. CDR1 is SGHVS and CDR2 is FQNEAQ in the germline V gene. The CDR3 contains 15 residues. The CDR3 region is CASSLIPALDETQYF. The CDR3 region has the DNA TGTGCCAGCAGCTTAATACCGGCGTTAGATGAGACCCAGTACTTC.

In its sample, this clone was seen once. The rearrangement links TRBV7-9 to TRBJ2-5; possible D gene TRBD2, 7 bases. There are 14 residues in the CDR3. The germline V gene has CDR1 SEHNR and CDR2 FQNEAQ (reference sequence). The ends were cut back, 5 bases at V and 4 bases at J, with 14 bases in the middle. The DNA for the CDR3 is TGTGCCAGCAGCCCTAAGGGGGGGCGAGAGACCCAGTACTTC. Its protein is CASSPKGGRETQYF.

V and J are TRBV5-4 and TRBJ2-7; D may be TRBD2 (6 bases). The V and J ends lost 0 bases and 3 bases respectively, with 16 bases between them. The CDR3 contains 16 residues. Germline V gene lookup returns CDR1 SGHNT and CDR2 YYREEE (reference sequence). CDR3 in DNA: TGTGCCAGCAGCTTGGACGCGGGATCTAATATCTACGAGCAGTACTTC. Protein product: CASSLDAGSNIYEQYF.

The chain employs TRBV5-6 and TRBJ2-7, with 9 bases that match TRBD1. The CDR3 contains 15 residues. V was pared by 0 bases and J by 5 bases, with 6 bases of the junction left unmatched. The V gene's germline CDR1 is SGHDT and CDR2 YYEEEE. The CDR3 DNA reads as TGTGCCAGCAGCTTGGGGACAGGGGTGACTGACGAGCAGTACTTC. It translates to CASSLGTGVTDEQYF.

The chain links TRBV28 to TRBJ1-1, with D possibly TRBD1 on 5 matching bases. This CDR3 spans 15 amino acids. Trimming shortened V by 2 bases and J by 2 bases, and 12 bases separated the two germline ends. Germline assignment: CDR1 MDHEN and CDR2 SYDVKM. The CDR3 nucleotides are TGTGCCAGCAGTTTACCCCAGGGTGGAAACACTGAAGCTTTCTTT. Protein: CASSLPQGGNTEAFF.

This clone came up a few times. The chain has TRBV29-1 and TRBJ2-5; D ambiguous. Germline V gene sequence: CDR1 SQVTM, CDR2 ANQGSEA. The CDR3 is 12 amino acids. Trimming cost V 4 bases and J 1 base, with 7 bases left between them. DNA for the CDR3: TGCAGCGTTGTAAAGGGCCAAGAGACCCAGTACTTC. Translation gives CSVVKGQETQYF.

This chain links TRBV6-1 with TRBJ1-2; D gene ambiguous. The CDR3 length is 15 residues. Germline CDR1 MNHNS, CDR2 SASEGT. V lost 1 base and J lost 3, with 12 bases in between. CDR3 in amino acids: CASSEEARVYYGYTF. CDR3 nucleotides: TGTGCCAGCAGTGAAGAGGCGAGAGTTTACTATGGCTACACCTTC.

The chain combines TRBV10-3 with TRBJ2-3; maybe TRBD2 (7 bases). Germline CDR1 is ENHRY and CDR2 is SYGVKD. The CDR3 is made up of 14 amino acids. V lost 6 bases, J lost 4 bases, and 14 bases lay in between. CDR3 sequence (DNA): TGTGCCATCAGCCTAGGGGGGGCCCCAGATACGCAGTATTTT. Protein: CAISLGGAPDTQYF.

V is TRBV12-3 or TRBV12-4 and J is TRBJ1-2; maybe TRBD1 (5 bases). V gave up 5 bases and J gave up 8 bases, with 12 bases separating them. The CDR3 covers 12 residues. The CDR3 nucleotides are TGTGCCAGCAGTCTTACGGGGGACGGCTACACCTTC. It yields the protein CASSLTGDGYTF.

This sequence joins TRBV3-1 (or the pseudogene TRBV3-2) and TRBJ2-2; D not resolved. Trimming took 0 bases from V and 1 from J, leaving 3 bases between them. Germline loops: CDR1 LGHDT, CDR2 YNNKEL (reference sequence). This CDR3 spans 14 amino acids. The CDR3 sequence is CASSQEVNTGELFF. The DNA for the CDR3 is TGTGCCAGCAGCCAAGAGGTGAACACCGGGGAGCTGTTTTTT.

V is TRBV2 and J is TRBJ1-5; TRBD1 is a possible D gene (6 bases). The ends were cut back, 6 bases at V and 4 bases at J, with 19 bases in the middle. The germline V gene encodes CDR1 SNHLY and CDR2 FYNNEI. The CDR3 contains 16 residues. CDR3 amino acids: CASSLNGGLGNQPQHF. In DNA form, the CDR3 reads TGTGCCAGCAGCCTTAACGGGGGCTTAGGGAATCAGCCCCAGCATTTT. The full variable domain, in which reference TRBV2 and TRBJ1-5 provide the parts outside the CDR3, is EPEVTQTPSHQVTQMGQEVILRCVPISNHLYFYWYRQILGQKVEFLVSFYNNEISEKSEIFDDQFSVERPDGSNFTLKIRSTKLEDSAMYFCASSLNGGLGNQPQHFGDGTRLSIL.

The chain couples TRBV9 to TRBJ2-2, with D possibly being TRBD2 (6 bases). Germline CDR1 reads SGDLS; CDR2 reads YYNGEE. V lost 1 base, J lost 5 bases, and 15 bases lay in between. The CDR3 totals 16 residues. This CDR3 is CASSVFSGGGTGELFF. Here the CDR3 DNA reads TGTGCCAGCAGCGTATTTTCCGGGGGAGGAACCGGGGAGCTGTTTTTT.

The chain recombines TRBV18 with TRBJ2-3; no reliable D call. This CDR3 comprises 16 residues. Germline loops: CDR1 KGHSH, CDR2 LQKENI. V lost 3 bases, J lost 2 bases, and 15 bases lay in between. The CDR3 is CASSPQVRAYTDTQYF. In nucleotides, the CDR3 is TGTGCCAGCTCACCCCAGGTGAGAGCCTACACAGATACGCAGTATTTT.

This chain connects TRBV11-2 to TRBJ2-3; D is unclear. The germline CDR1 and CDR2 sequences are SGHAT and FQNNGV. The V end lost 1 base, the J end lost 2 bases, and 7 bases lay between the germline ends. The CDR3 has 14 amino acids. CDR3 amino acids: CASSLGISTDTQYF. As DNA, the CDR3 is TGTGCCAGCAGCTTAGGGATCTCCACAGATACGCAGTATTTT. The full variable domain, rest sourced from reference TRBV11-2 and TRBJ2-3, is EAGVAQSPRYKIIEKRQSVAFWCNPISGHATLYWYQQILGQGPKLLIQFQNNGVVDDSQLPKDRFSAERLKGVDSTLKIQPAKLEDSAVYLCASSLGISTDTQYFGPGTRLTVL.

The chain couples TRBV2 to TRBJ2-3; 12 bases line up with TRBD1. CDR1 is SNHLY and CDR2 is FYNNEI in the germline V gene. This CDR3 is 16 amino acids long. V gave up 11 bases and J gave up 1 base; unmatched junction bases: 10. The CDR3: CAAPGQGAGGTDTQYF. CDR3 coding DNA: TGTGCCGCTCCGGGACAGGGGGCCGGTGGCACAGATACGCAGTATTTT.

V usage is TRBV18 and J usage is TRBJ1-2, with D hard to call. The CDR3 length is 14 residues. V was clipped by 3 bases and J by 1 base, with 9 bases between them. Germline CDR1 and CDR2: KGHSH and LQKENI. CDR3 loop: CASSPEGDNYGYTF. CDR3 sequence (DNA): TGTGCCAGCTCACCTGAGGGAGATAACTATGGCTACACCTTC.

The chain joins TRBV6-5 to TRBJ2-2, with TRBD1 identical over 8 bases. CDR1 MNHEY and CDR2 SVGAGI come from the germline V gene. The trim removed 8 bases at V and 4 bases at J, leaving 6 bases unmatched. This CDR3 has 14 residues. The CDR3 DNA reads as TGTGCCAGCTCGGACAGGGTGGGCACCGGGGAGCTGTTTTTT. Its protein product is CASSDRVGTGELFF.

This clone has only a few counts. This chain joins TRBV7-9 and TRBJ2-7, with TRBD2 matching over 7 bases. After removal of 2 bases from V and 3 bases from J, the junction contained 16 bases not matched to a gene. CDR3 length: 18 amino acids. CDR1 is SEHNR and CDR2 is FQNEAQ in the germline V gene (reference sequence). CDR3 in DNA: TGTGCCAGCAGCTTACGACTAGAGGAAGGAGGGAGGGGCTACGAGCAGTACTTC. It encodes CASSLRLEEGGRGYEQYF.

The CDR3 is CASRLIGGGSYNEQFF. DNA for the CDR3: TGCGCCAGCAGACTTATCGGAGGGGGCTCCTACAATGAGCAGTTCTTC. This sequence joins TRBV4-1 and TRBJ2-1; TRBD1 or TRBD2 may be the D gene (6 bases each). Trimming took off 6 bases at V and 0 bases at J, with 15 bases between the two ends. The CDR3 loop spans 16 amino acids. Germline V lookup: CDR1 MGHRA, CDR2 YSYEKL.